The next 20 T cell receptor beta chains were all read from a single sample in a study of T-cell memory formation after mild COVID-19. Using its own MiXCR run on the 5' RACE reads, TCRdb lists one record per CDR3 protein. Here the sample spans about 560,000 distinct CDR3 sequences, roughly 20% being singletons. The sequenced sample consisted of PBMCs or a T cell subset sorted from them (not recorded which). The receptor set was obtained from an adult woman who had mild COVID-19 (a few samples of this study predate the infection). Cell type and time point are not known.

Notes on this clonotype: One end of the junction does not line up with germline, which may come from a read error. The chain combines TRBV2 with TRBJ1-5, with a possible D match to TRBD1 (5 bases). This CDR3 has 12 residues. Germline values: CDR1 SNHLY, CDR2 FYNNEI. The CDR3 DNA reads TGTGCCAGCGGCCAGGGCAATCAGCCCCAGAATTTT. Encoded protein: CASGQGNQPQNF.

The chain is built from TRBV5-1 and TRBJ2-7; D is possibly TRBD1 (5 bases). Germline values: CDR1 SGHRS, CDR2 YFSETQ. The V end lost 0 bases, the J end lost 2 bases, and 12 bases lay between the germline ends. CDR3 size: 15 residues. CDR3 in DNA: TGCGCCAGCAGCTTGGAAGCAGGGCCTACCTACGAGCAGTACTTC. This sequence encodes CASSLEAGPTYEQYF.

The chain has TRBV6-6 and TRBJ1-1; no clear D gene. The V gene's germline CDR1 is MNHNY and CDR2 SVGAGI (reference sequence). The V end was cut by 0 bases, the J end by 0 bases, with 8 bases between. The CDR3 totals 15 residues. The CDR3 sequence: CASSYSRQVNTEAFF. In nucleotides, the CDR3 is TGTGCCAGCAGTTACTCGCGTCAGGTGAACACTGAAGCTTTCTTT.

This clonotype has more than one count but fewer than ten. The chain uses TRBV7-3 and TRBJ2-1; the match to TRBD2 covers 7 bases. CDR1 is SGHTA, CDR2 FQGTGA, per germline. The CDR3 is 15 amino acids. Trimming cost V 3 bases and J 0 bases; bases outside gene matches: 2. The CDR3 region has the DNA TGTGCCAGCAGCTTTCTAGCGGACTCCTACAATGAGCAGTTCTTC. Its protein product is CASSFLADSYNEQFF.

This clonotype came up a few times. The V gene is TRBV20-1, the J gene TRBJ2-5; 7 bases agree with TRBD1. This CDR3 has 17 residues. Germline values: CDR1 DFQATT, CDR2 SNEGSKA (reference sequence). Trimming cost V 3 bases and J 1 base; bases outside gene matches: 14. CDR3 in DNA: TGCAGTGCTAGCAAGGTGGGGACAGTGAATTTCCAAGAGACCCAGTACTTC. Translation gives CSASKVGTVNFQETQYF.

This clonotype was recorded at least ten times. This chain uses TRBV20-1 with TRBJ1-3; D not certain. This CDR3 spans 12 amino acids. The germline V gene has CDR1 DFQATT and CDR2 SNEGSKA (reference sequence). V lost 4 bases, J lost 7 bases, and 11 bases lay in between. CDR3: CSAIARGNTIYF. For the CDR3, the DNA is TGCAGTGCTATCGCCAGAGGGAACACCATATATTTT.

The table lists this clonotype with many counts. The chain carries TRBV10-3 and TRBJ2-1; D gene ambiguous. Trimming took off 0 bases at V and 6 bases at J, with 9 bases between the two ends. Germline lookup yields CDR1 ENHRY and CDR2 SYGVKD. CDR3 length: 14 amino acids. This CDR3 reads CAISESKGSNEQFF. The CDR3 DNA is TGTGCCATCAGTGAGTCGAAAGGTTCCAATGAGCAGTTCTTC.

This clonotype was detected a few times. The chain combines TRBV20-1 with TRBJ1-5; TRBD1 is a possible D gene (6 bases). The CDR3 runs 15 residues. Between the trimmed V and J ends, which lost 5 bases and 0 bases, there was a span of 14 bases. The germline V gene has CDR1 DFQATT and CDR2 SNEGSKA (reference sequence). Here the CDR3 reads CSALKGGISNQPQHF. Written as DNA, the CDR3 is TGCAGTGCTCTCAAGGGGGGGATTAGCAATCAGCCCCAGCATTTT.

The CDR3 DNA is TGTGCCAGCACCGACGGGACTCAAGCTCGGGAGCAGTTCTTC. This gives the protein CASTDGTQAREQFF. The V call is TRBV12-3 or TRBV12-4, the J call TRBJ2-1, with a weak D call TRBD2 (6 bases). V was trimmed by 7 bases and J by 10 bases, leaving 20 bases between them. The CDR3 covers 14 residues.

This clonotype was seen a handful of times. The rearrangement joins TRBV12-3 or TRBV12-4 to TRBJ2-3; 12 nucleotides line up with TRBD2. CDR3 length: 17 residues. The V and J ends lost 2 bases and 3 bases, in that order; junction bases with no gene match: 6. CDR3 amino acids: CASSLYRLAGVTDTQYF. The CDR3 DNA follows: TGTGCCAGCAGTTTATATCGACTAGCGGGAGTTACAGATACGCAGTATTTT.

This clonotype was detected ten times or more. This sequence joins TRBV7-2 and TRBJ2-7; D gene unclear. Looked up from germline, CDR1 is SGHTA and CDR2 is FQGNSA. Trimming cost V 2 bases and J 3 bases, with 5 bases left between them. This CDR3 comprises 12 residues. CDR3 DNA sequence: TGTGCCAGCAGCTTATATAGCTACGAGCAGTACTTC. The encoded protein is CASSLYSYEQYF. Variable domain in full (rest from reference TRBV7-2 and TRBJ2-7): GAGVSQSPSNKVTEKGKDVELRCDPISGHTALYWYRQSLGQGLEFLIYFQGNSAPDKSGLPSDRFSAERTGGSVSTLTIQRTQQEDSAVYLCASSLYSYEQYFGPGTRLTVT.

The V gene is TRBV5-1, the J gene TRBJ1-1; 8 nucleotides agree with TRBD1. This CDR3 spans 17 amino acids. Germline CDR1 SGHRS, CDR2 YFSETQ. V gave up 0 bases and J gave up 7 bases; unmatched junction bases: 14. The CDR3 region has the DNA TGCGCCAGCAGCTTGGGGACAGGGCGGAACGCCTTGCTTGAAGCTTTCTTT. Translating it yields CASSLGTGRNALLEAFF. The full variable domain, rest sourced from reference TRBV5-1 and TRBJ1-1, is KAGVTQTPRYLIKTRGQQVTLSCSPISGHRSVSWYQQTPGQGLQFLFEYFSETQRNKGNFPGRFSGRQFSNSRSEMNVSTLELGDSALYLCASSLGTGRNALLEAFFGQGTRLTVV.

This clonotype was recorded once. V and J are TRBV3-1 and TRBJ1-1; TRBD1 might be the D (6 bases). V lost 5 bases, J lost 1 base, and 11 bases lay in between. Germline V CDR1 and CDR2: LGHDT, YNNKEL (reference sequence). The CDR3 spans 14 residues. CDR3 in DNA: TGTGCCAGCAGCGCGGGACAACAGAACACTGAAGCTTTCTTT. Protein sequence: CASSAGQQNTEAFF. The whole variable domain, filled in from reference TRBV3-1 and TRBJ1-1, reads DTAVSQTPKYLVTQMGNDKSIKCEQNLGHDTMYWYKQDSKKFLKIMFSYNNKELIINETVPNRFSPKSPDKAHLNLHINSLELGDSAVYFCASSAGQQNTEAFFGQGTRLTVV.

The rearrangement joins TRBV20-1 to TRBJ2-1; the D is unclear. The germline V gene encodes CDR1 DFQATT and CDR2 SNEGSKA (reference sequence). The CDR3 is made up of 16 amino acids. V was trimmed by 4 bases and J by 4 bases, leaving 20 bases between them. The DNA for the CDR3 is TGCAGTGCTACCCCGGACCCGACCTGGGGATACAATGAGCAGTTCTTC. Its protein is CSATPDPTWGYNEQFF.

This rearrangement joins TRBV20-1 to TRBJ2-1; D not resolved. V lost 3 bases to trimming and J lost 6 bases, with 21 bases between them. The V gene's germline CDR1 is DFQATT and CDR2 SNEGSKA (reference sequence). There are 16 residues in the CDR3. The CDR3 nucleotides are TGCAGTGCTAGGAAGCCCCTCGGCAGTGCAGCCAATGAGCAGTTCTTC. This encodes CSARKPLGSAANEQFF.

This clonotype was seen a few times. The CDR3 loop is CASSQDPTTVYSGNTIYF. CDR3 bases: TGTGCCAGCAGCCAAGACCCGACCACAGTTTACTCTGGAAACACCATATATTTT. The chain is built from TRBV4-2 and TRBJ1-3; no clear D gene. V lost 0 bases and J 0 bases, leaving 15 bases between the germline ends. CDR3 length equals 18 residues. The V gene's germline CDR1 is LGHNA and CDR2 YNFKEQ.

The gene calls are TRBV7-6 and TRBJ2-3; no reliable D call. The germline V gene encodes CDR1 SGHVS and CDR2 FNYEAQ. The CDR3 totals 12 residues. V lost 5 bases and J lost 7, with 10 bases in between. CDR3 nucleotide sequence: TGTGCCAGCAGCCAACTGGGGAATACGCAGTATTTT. Protein: CASSQLGNTQYF.

The V gene is TRBV6-2 or TRBV6-3, the J gene TRBJ2-1; TRBD2 aligns across 10 bases. The CDR3 is 14 residues long. Germline V CDR1 and CDR2: MNHEY, SVGEGT. The ends lost 8 bases at V and 2 bases at J; junction bases unmatched: 3. The chain's CDR3 is CASLAGVAYNEQFF. The DNA for the CDR3 is TGTGCCAGCCTAGCGGGAGTTGCCTACAATGAGCAGTTCTTC.

This clonotype was counted between two and nine times. The V and J genes are TRBV20-1 and TRBJ1-2; 7 nucleotides line up with TRBD1. V lost 1 base and J lost 1; bases outside the gene matches: 6. There are 15 residues in the CDR3. Germline lookup yields CDR1 DFQATT and CDR2 SNEGSKA (reference sequence). This CDR3 reads CSARVGQAVNYGYTF. CDR3 DNA sequence: TGCAGTGCTAGAGTAGGACAGGCTGTTAACTATGGCTACACCTTC.

This clonotype appeared a few times. V usage is TRBV29-1 and J usage is TRBJ2-7, with 7 positions matching TRBD1. The germline CDR1 and CDR2 sequences are SQVTM and ANQGSEA. This CDR3 has 12 residues. V shed 4 bases, J shed 4 bases, and the junction held 4 bases outside the gene matches. The CDR3 DNA sequence: TGCAGCGTTGGAGACAGGGAGTACGAGCAGTACTTC. This gives the protein CSVGDREYEQYF.